A selection of T cell receptor beta chains follows, all from one sample in a study of T cells after yellow fever vaccination. One entry per CDR3 protein, called by TCRdb with MiXCR from the 5' RACE reads. The table lists approximately 6,300 distinct CDR3 sequences, 5.5% to 7% of them singletons. The source was PBMCs, either bulk or a sorted T-cell subset (CD4+, CD8+, memory, or dextramer-sorted; not recorded which), collected around 15 days after the first yellow fever vaccination. All receptors derive from a man aged 18 to 29 who received the YFV17D yellow fever vaccine. The CDR3 runs from the conserved cysteine through the conserved F or W. Each record gives: J gene, V gene, clone size, D gene, CDR3 protein, CDR3 DNA. A D gene is named only where the DNA matches it firmly. A clone size is listed for some rows: how often the clone was seen (once, few, many), or a class if it is expanded.

J gene: TRBJ2-3; V gene: TRBV6-5; clone size: many; D gene: NA; CDR3 protein: CASSYSIHLITDTQYF; CDR3 DNA: TGTGCCAGCAGTTACTCGATCCATTTGATCACAGATACGCAGTATTTT
J gene: TRBJ2-1; V gene: TRBV5-6; clone size: NA; D gene: NA; CDR3 protein: CAMSPGRLHNEQFF; CDR3 DNA: TGTGCCATGAGCCCCGGGCGACTGCACAATGAGCAGTTCTTC
J gene: TRBJ2-7; V gene: TRBV20-1; clone size: NA; D gene: NA; CDR3 protein: CSAGQAAAYEQYF; CDR3 DNA: TGCAGTGCGGGCCAGGCCGCGGCCTACGAGCAGTACTTC
J gene: TRBJ2-7; V gene: TRBV9; clone size: many; D gene: NA; CDR3 protein: CASSVTPGHGFYEQYF; CDR3 DNA: TGTGCCAGCAGCGTTACACCGGGACACGGCTTCTACGAGCAGTACTTC
J gene: TRBJ2-5; V gene: TRBV6-5; clone size: medium-sized; D gene: TRBD1; CDR3 protein: CASSSDRGETQYF; CDR3 DNA: TGTGCCAGCAGCTCCGACAGGGGAGAGACCCAGTACTTC
J gene: TRBJ2-5; V gene: TRBV6-2/TRBV6-3; clone size: many; D gene: NA; CDR3 protein: CASTAWDTQETQYF; CDR3 DNA: TGTGCCAGCACCGCGTGGGACACACAAGAGACCCAGTACTTC
J gene: TRBJ2-6; V gene: TRBV4-2; clone size: many; D gene: NA; CDR3 protein: CASSQEDTGSANVLTF; CDR3 DNA: TGTGCCAGCAGCCAAGAGGATACAGGGAGTGCCAACGTCCTGACTTTC
J gene: TRBJ2-1; V gene: TRBV6-1; clone size: many; D gene: NA; CDR3 protein: CDSSPLSGGVYEQFF; CDR3 DNA: TGTGACAGCAGCCCTCTATCCGGGGGAGTCTATGAGCAGTTCTTC
J gene: TRBJ2-2; V gene: TRBV6-2/TRBV6-3; clone size: many; D gene: NA; CDR3 protein: CASSYSIFFELFF; CDR3 DNA: TGTGCCAGCAGTTACTCGATCTTCTTTGAGCTGTTTTTT
J gene: TRBJ2-1; V gene: TRBV4-3; clone size: many; D gene: TRBD2; CDR3 protein: CASSQVLAGALRNEQFF; CDR3 DNA: TGCGCCAGCAGCCAGGTACTAGCGGGGGCGCTTAGGAATGAGCAGTTCTTC
J gene: TRBJ2-4; V gene: TRBV5-1; clone size: many; D gene: NA; CDR3 protein: CASSLTSKNIQYF; CDR3 DNA: TGCGCCAGCAGCTTGACATCCAAAAACATTCAGTACTTC
J gene: TRBJ2-1; V gene: TRBV12-3/TRBV12-4; clone size: many; D gene: TRBD2; CDR3 protein: CASSPGLAEQFF; CDR3 DNA: TGTGCCAGCAGCCCCGGACTAGCCGAGCAGTTCTTC
J gene: TRBJ1-6; V gene: TRBV11-2; clone size: many; D gene: TRBD1; CDR3 protein: CASSLGDRGRIPYNSPLHF; CDR3 DNA: TGTGCCAGCAGCTTAGGGGACAGGGGGCGTATCCCCTATAATTCACCCCTCCACTTT
J gene: TRBJ2-3; V gene: TRBV12-3/TRBV12-4; clone size: many; D gene: NA; CDR3 protein: CASSEQGSTDTQYF; CDR3 DNA: TGTGCCAGCAGTGAACAGGGATCCACAGATACGCAGTATTTT
J gene: TRBJ2-3; V gene: TRBV10-3; clone size: many; D gene: NA; CDR3 protein: CAISEAGTDTQYF; CDR3 DNA: TGTGCCATCAGCGAGGCGGGCACAGATACGCAGTATTTT
J gene: TRBJ2-7; V gene: TRBV6-5; clone size: many; D gene: NA; CDR3 protein: CASRGGPYEQYF; CDR3 DNA: TGTGCCAGCAGGGGGGGCCCCTACGAGCAGTACTTC
J gene: TRBJ1-4; V gene: TRBV12-3/TRBV12-4; clone size: many; D gene: NA; CDR3 protein: CASSFQHGKLFF; CDR3 DNA: TGTGCCAGCAGTTTTCAACACGGAAAACTGTTTTTT
J gene: TRBJ2-5; V gene: TRBV28; clone size: many; D gene: NA; CDR3 protein: CASSPRYDRKETQYF; CDR3 DNA: TGTGCCAGCAGTCCCAGATATGACAGGAAAGAGACCCAGTACTTC
J gene: TRBJ2-3; V gene: TRBV20-1; clone size: many; D gene: NA; CDR3 protein: CSARDLGGSQYF; CDR3 DNA: TGCAGTGCTAGAGATCTCGGAGGCTCGCAGTATTTT
J gene: TRBJ1-1; V gene: TRBV20-1; clone size: many; D gene: NA; CDR3 protein: CSARRSAAEAFF; CDR3 DNA: TGCAGTGCTAGGAGGTCGGCCGCTGAAGCTTTCTTT
J gene: TRBJ1-1; V gene: TRBV20-1; clone size: many; D gene: NA; CDR3 protein: CSAREMAGMNTEAFF; CDR3 DNA: TGCAGTGCTAGAGAAATGGCAGGGATGAACACTGAAGCTTTCTTT
J gene: TRBJ1-2; V gene: TRBV11-2; clone size: medium-sized; D gene: NA; CDR3 protein: CASSLDPFLGRPNYGYTF; CDR3 DNA: TGTGCCAGCAGCTTAGATCCCTTCTTAGGACGGCCTAACTATGGCTACACCTTC
J gene: TRBJ2-2; V gene: TRBV4-2; clone size: many; D gene: TRBD1; CDR3 protein: CASSQGQGDTGELFF; CDR3 DNA: TGTGCCAGCAGCCAAGGACAGGGGGACACCGGGGAGCTGTTTTTT
J gene: TRBJ1-1; V gene: TRBV7-2; clone size: many; D gene: NA; CDR3 protein: CASSQRGSGQAFF; CDR3 DNA: TGTGCCAGCAGCCAACGGGGCTCGGGGCAAGCTTTCTTT
J gene: TRBJ2-1; V gene: TRBV5-1; clone size: many; D gene: NA; CDR3 protein: CASSLAGDYNEQFF; CDR3 DNA: TGCGCCAGCAGCTTGGCGGGGGACTACAATGAGCAGTTCTTC
J gene: TRBJ1-5; V gene: TRBV12-3/TRBV12-4; clone size: many; D gene: TRBD1; CDR3 protein: CASSKNRGGMGNQPQHF; CDR3 DNA: TGTGCCAGCAGCAAAAACAGGGGCGGCATGGGCAATCAGCCCCAGCATTTT
J gene: TRBJ2-6; V gene: TRBV5-1; clone size: many; D gene: NA; CDR3 protein: CASSPEGSSGANVLTF; CDR3 DNA: TGCGCCAGCAGCCCTGAAGGCAGCTCTGGGGCCAACGTCCTGACTTTC
J gene: TRBJ2-5; V gene: TRBV4-1; clone size: medium-sized; D gene: NA; CDR3 protein: CASSQGAGITQETQYF; CDR3 DNA: TGCGCCAGCAGCCAAGGCGCCGGGATCACACAAGAGACCCAGTACTTC
J gene: TRBJ1-2; V gene: TRBV19; clone size: NA; D gene: NA; CDR3 protein: CASSPMDGANYGYTF; CDR3 DNA: TGTGCCAGTAGTCCGATGGACGGGGCTAACTATGGCTACACCTTC
J gene: TRBJ1-4; V gene: TRBV6-5; clone size: many; D gene: NA; CDR3 protein: CASSYVVAATNEKLFF; CDR3 DNA: TGTGCCAGCAGTTACGTAGTCGCAGCAACTAATGAAAAACTGTTTTTT